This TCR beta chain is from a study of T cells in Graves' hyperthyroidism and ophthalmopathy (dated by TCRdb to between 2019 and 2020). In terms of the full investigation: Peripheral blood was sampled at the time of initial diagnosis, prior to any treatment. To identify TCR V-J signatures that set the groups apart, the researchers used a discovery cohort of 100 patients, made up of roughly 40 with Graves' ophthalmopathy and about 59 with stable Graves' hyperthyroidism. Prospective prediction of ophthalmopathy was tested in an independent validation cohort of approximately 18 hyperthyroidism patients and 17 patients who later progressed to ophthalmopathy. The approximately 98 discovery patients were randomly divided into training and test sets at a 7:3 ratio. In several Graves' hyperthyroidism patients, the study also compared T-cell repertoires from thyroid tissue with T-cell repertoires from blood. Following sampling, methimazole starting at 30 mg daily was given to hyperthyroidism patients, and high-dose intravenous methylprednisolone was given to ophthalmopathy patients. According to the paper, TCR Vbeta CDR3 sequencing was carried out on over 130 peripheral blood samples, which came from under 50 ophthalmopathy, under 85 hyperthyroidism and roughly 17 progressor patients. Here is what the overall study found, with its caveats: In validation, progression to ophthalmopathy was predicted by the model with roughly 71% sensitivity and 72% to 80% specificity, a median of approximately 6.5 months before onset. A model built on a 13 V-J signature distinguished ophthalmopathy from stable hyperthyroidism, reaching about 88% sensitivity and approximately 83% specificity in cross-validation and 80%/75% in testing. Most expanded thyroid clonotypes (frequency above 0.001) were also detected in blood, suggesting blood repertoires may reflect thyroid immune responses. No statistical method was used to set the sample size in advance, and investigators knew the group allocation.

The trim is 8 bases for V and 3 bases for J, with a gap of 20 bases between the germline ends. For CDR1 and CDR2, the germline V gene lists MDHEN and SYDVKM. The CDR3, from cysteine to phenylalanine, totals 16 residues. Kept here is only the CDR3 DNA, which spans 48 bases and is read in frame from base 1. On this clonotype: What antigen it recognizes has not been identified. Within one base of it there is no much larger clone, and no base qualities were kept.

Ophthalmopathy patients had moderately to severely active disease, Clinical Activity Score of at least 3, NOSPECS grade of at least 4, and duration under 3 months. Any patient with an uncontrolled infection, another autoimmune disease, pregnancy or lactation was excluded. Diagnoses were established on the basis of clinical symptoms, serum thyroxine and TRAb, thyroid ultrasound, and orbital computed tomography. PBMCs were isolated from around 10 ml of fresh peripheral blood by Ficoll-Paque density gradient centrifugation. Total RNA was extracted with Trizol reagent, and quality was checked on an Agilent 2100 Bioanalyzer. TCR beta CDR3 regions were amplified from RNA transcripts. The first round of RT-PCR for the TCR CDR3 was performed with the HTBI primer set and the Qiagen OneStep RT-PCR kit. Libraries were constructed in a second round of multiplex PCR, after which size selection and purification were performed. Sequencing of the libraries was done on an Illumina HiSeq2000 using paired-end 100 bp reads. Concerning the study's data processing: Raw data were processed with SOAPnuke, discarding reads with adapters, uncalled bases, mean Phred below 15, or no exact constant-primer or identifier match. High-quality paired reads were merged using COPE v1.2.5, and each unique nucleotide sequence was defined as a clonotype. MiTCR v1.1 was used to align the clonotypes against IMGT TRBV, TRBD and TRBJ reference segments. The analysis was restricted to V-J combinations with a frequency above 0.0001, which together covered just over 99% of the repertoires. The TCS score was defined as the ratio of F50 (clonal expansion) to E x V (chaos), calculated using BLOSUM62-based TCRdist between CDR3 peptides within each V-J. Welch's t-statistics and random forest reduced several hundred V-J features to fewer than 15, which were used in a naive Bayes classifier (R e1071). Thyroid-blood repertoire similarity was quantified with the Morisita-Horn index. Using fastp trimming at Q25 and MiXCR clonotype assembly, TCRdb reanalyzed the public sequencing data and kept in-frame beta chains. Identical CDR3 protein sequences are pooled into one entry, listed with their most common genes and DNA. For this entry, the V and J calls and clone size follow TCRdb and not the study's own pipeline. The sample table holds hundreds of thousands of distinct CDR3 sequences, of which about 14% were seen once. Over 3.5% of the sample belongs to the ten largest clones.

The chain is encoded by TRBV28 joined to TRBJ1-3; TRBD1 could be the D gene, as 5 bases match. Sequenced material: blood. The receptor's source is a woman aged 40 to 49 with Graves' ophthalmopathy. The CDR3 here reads CASAPMRGRGGNTIYF. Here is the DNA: TGTGCCAGCGCCCCAATGAGGGGTCGAGGTGGAAACACCATATATTTT. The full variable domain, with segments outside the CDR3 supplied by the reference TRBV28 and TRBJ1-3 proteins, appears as DVKVTQSSRYLVKRTGEKVFLECVQDMDHENMFWYRQDPGLGLRLIYFSYDVKMKEKGDIPEGYSVSREKKERFSLILESASTNQTSMYLCASAPMRGRGGNTIYFGEGSWLTVV.